The 7 T cell receptor beta chains below all came from one sample that was sequenced in a study of sequential checkpoint blockade in melanoma. Treatment described: randomized to nivolumab then ipilimumab (arm A) or the reverse (arm B). This table comes from immunoSEQ multiplex PCR, and its TCRdb copy is limited to in-frame clones, with some not included. The table includes about 13,000 clones, 60% to 80% detected once. This specimen consisted of CD8+ T cells sorted from blood (inferred from file names), obtained from a patient given nivolumab and ipilimumab in sequence. The origin of the receptors is a human patient with melanoma. Some clones in this sample may be carry-over from other donors' samples.

The chain has TRBV15 and TRBJ2-1, with 11 bases aligning to TRBD2. The junction had 7 bases not matched to a gene; V was cut back by 8 bases and J by 4 bases. There are 15 residues in the CDR3. Germline CDR1 and CDR2: LNHNV and YYDKDF (reference sequence). The CDR3 DNA follows: TGTGCCACCGCCGGGGGGACTAGCGGTTACAATGAGCAGTTCTTC. It is translated as CATAGGTSGYNEQFF.

J is TRBJ1-2 and V is TRBV7-2, with 8 bases lining up with TRBD1. This CDR3 region has 15 residues. V lost 0 bases to trimming and J lost 3 bases; unmatched junction nucleotides: 3. CDR1 is SGHTA and CDR2 is FQGNSA in the germline V gene. The CDR3 protein is CASSLALGQDYGYTF. Here the CDR3 DNA reads TGTGCCAGCAGCTTAGCATTGGGACAGGACTATGGCTACACCTTC.

This chain connects TRBV15 to TRBJ1-5; D call uncertain. Germline CDR1 reads LNHNV; CDR2 reads YYDKDF (reference sequence). The CDR3 loop spans 13 amino acids. Trimming took 1 base from V and 7 from J, leaving 8 bases between them. DNA of the CDR3: TGTGCCACCAGCAGAGCCCGGGGACAGCCCCAGCATTTT. Translated, it gives CATSRARGQPQHF.

The CDR3: CASSLPGQGYNEQFF. For the CDR3, the DNA is TGTGCCAGCAGCCTACCGGGACAGGGATACAATGAGCAGTTCTTC. V gene TRBV7-8 combines with J gene TRBJ2-1; 9 positions agree with TRBD1. Trimming took 5 bases from V and 4 from J; bases not matched to a gene: 6. The germline V gene has CDR1 SGHVS and CDR2 FQNEAQ. This CDR3 has 15 residues.

The chain links TRBV18 to TRBJ2-7; 9 nucleotides agree with TRBD1. CDR3 length equals 14 residues. After removal of 6 bases from V and 5 bases from J, the junction contained 8 bases not matched to a gene. Germline CDR1 and CDR2: KGHSH and LQKENI. In DNA form, the CDR3 reads TGTGCCAGCTCCTACCGGGACAGGGCCCACGAGCAGTACTTC. Amino acids: CASSYRDRAHEQYF.

This clone was counted only a few times. This chain connects TRBV9 to TRBJ2-2, with 7 bases matching TRBD1. This CDR3 region has 18 residues. Germline trimming cut 3 bases from V and 8 bases from J; bases unmatched to any gene: 19. Germline-derived CDR1 and CDR2 are SGDLS and YYNGEE. The CDR3 protein is CASSAKPGQPFRRGELFF. CDR3 DNA: TGTGCCAGCAGCGCAAAACCGGGACAGCCTTTCCGACGTGGGGAGCTGTTTTTT. Drawing the rest from reference TRBV9 and TRBJ2-2, the complete variable domain is DSGVTQTPKHLITATGQRVTLRCSPRSGDLSVYWYQQSLDQGLQFLIQYYNGEERAKGNILERFSAQQFPDLHSELNLSSLELGDSALYFCASSAKPGQPFRRGELFFGEGSRLTVL.

This clone has more than one count but fewer than ten. The V call is TRBV7-8, the J call TRBJ1-2, with D unclear. In germline, CDR1 is SGHVS, CDR2 FQNEAQ. This CDR3 contains 14 residues. Trimming shortened V by 0 bases and J by 2 bases, and 7 bases separated the two germline ends. This CDR3 is CASSLASGNYGYTF. In DNA form, the CDR3 reads TGTGCCAGCAGCTTAGCGTCCGGGAACTATGGCTACACCTTC.